Reported below is one T cell receptor beta chain. Its matching antigen is unknown. This record belongs to a study of CD4 T cells in relation to SARS-CoV-2 and coronaviruses. Regarding the study as a whole: The cross-reactivity analysis covered only spike protein, not other viral proteins.

Germline values: CDR1 SGHRS, CDR2 YFSETQ. With 4 bases clipped from V and 5 bases from J, the junction kept 5 bases outside the gene matches. The CDR3 runs 15 residues. CD4+ T cells from unexposed donors were obtained before the COVID-19 pandemic (2011-2018). Produced via immunoSEQ multiplex PCR; TCRdb's table is partial and in-frame only. Of some 65,000 clones in the sample, 87% are singletons; the top ten hold 1.5% to 2%. This chain connects TRBV5-1 to TRBJ2-2; 10 bases are shared with TRBD1. The clonotype originates from a human donor in good health. Material for sequencing was memory CD4+ T cells from PBMCs. The CDR3 is CASSPGQGRTGELFF. The CDR3 bases are TGCGCCAGCAGCCCGGGACAGGGGAGGACCGGGGAGCTGTTTTTT.